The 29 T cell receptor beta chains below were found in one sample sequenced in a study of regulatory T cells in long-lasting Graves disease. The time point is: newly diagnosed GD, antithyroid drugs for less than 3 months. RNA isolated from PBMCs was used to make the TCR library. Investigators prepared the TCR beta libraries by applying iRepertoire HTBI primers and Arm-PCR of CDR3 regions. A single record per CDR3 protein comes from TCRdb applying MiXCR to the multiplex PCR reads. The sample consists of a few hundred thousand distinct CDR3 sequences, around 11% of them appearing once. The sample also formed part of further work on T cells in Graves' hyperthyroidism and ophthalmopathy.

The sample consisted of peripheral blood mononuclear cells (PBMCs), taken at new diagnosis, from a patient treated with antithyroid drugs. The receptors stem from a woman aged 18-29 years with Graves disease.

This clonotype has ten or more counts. This CDR3 is CASSLGRRDTEAFF. Here the CDR3 DNA reads TGTGCCAGCAGTTTAGGCAGGAGGGACACTGAAGCTTTCTTT. This chain connects TRBV27 to TRBJ1-1; D not resolved. The CDR3 runs 14 residues. V dropped 2 bases and J dropped 3 bases, with 10 bases sitting between them. From germline, CDR1 is MNHEY and CDR2 SMNVEV (reference sequence).

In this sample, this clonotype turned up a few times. In DNA, the CDR3 is TGTGCCAGCAGTTTACGGGGGCACTCCGTCACTTCCAAAAACATTCAGTACTTC. Its translation is CASSLRGHSVTSKNIQYF. The chain combines TRBV27 with TRBJ2-4, with D possibly being TRBD1 or TRBD2 (6 bases each). The CDR3 sequence is 18 residues long. Trimming removed 2 bases at V and 2 bases at J, with 19 bases between. The germline V gene has CDR1 MNHEY and CDR2 SMNVEV (reference sequence).

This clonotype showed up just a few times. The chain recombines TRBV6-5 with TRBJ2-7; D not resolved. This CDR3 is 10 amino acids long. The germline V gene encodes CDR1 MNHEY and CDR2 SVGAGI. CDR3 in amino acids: CASSYCGSHV. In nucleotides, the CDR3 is TGTGCCAGCAGTTACTGTGGCTCGCACGTC.

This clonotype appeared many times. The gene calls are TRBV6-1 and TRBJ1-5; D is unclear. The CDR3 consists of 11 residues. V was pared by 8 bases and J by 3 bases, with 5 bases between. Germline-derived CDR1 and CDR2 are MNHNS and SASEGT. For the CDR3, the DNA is TGTGCCAGCCGTACCAATCAGCCCCAGCATTTT. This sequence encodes CASRTNQPQHF.

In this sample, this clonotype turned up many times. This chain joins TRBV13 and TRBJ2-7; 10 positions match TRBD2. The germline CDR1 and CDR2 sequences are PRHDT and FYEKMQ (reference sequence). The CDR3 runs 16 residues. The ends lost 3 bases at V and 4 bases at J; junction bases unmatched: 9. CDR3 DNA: TGTGCCAGCAGCTTCTCCCCTAGCGGGAGTGCGTACGAGCAGTACTTC. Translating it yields CASSFSPSGSAYEQYF. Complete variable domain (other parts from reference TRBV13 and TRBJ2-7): AAGVIQSPRHLIKEKRETATLKCYPIPRHDTVYWYQQGPGQDPQFLISFYEKMQSDKGSIPDRFSAQQFSDYHSELNMSSLELGDSALYFCASSFSPSGSAYEQYFGPGTRLTVT.

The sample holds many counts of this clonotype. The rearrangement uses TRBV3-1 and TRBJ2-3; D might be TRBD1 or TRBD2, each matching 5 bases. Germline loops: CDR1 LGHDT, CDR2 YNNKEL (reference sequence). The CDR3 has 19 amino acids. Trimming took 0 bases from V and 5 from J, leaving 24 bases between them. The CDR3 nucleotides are TGTGCCAGCAGCCAAGATGATGAGGGAACCTTCAGGGCGGGAGATACGCAGTATTTT. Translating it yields CASSQDDEGTFRAGDTQYF.

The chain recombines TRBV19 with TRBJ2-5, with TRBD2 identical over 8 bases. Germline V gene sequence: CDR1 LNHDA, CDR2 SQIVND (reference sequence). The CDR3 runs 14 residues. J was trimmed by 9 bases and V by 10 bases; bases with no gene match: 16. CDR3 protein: CATRKRGPPRAQYF. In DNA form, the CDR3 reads TGTGCCACCAGGAAGCGGGGGCCTCCTAGGGCCCAGTACTTC. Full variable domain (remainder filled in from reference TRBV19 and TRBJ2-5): DGGITQSPKYLFRKEGQNVTLSCEQNLNHDAMYWYRQDPGQGLRLIYYSQIVNDFQKGDIAEGYSVSREKKESFPLTVTSAQKNPTAFYLCATRKRGPPRAQYFGPGTRLLVL.

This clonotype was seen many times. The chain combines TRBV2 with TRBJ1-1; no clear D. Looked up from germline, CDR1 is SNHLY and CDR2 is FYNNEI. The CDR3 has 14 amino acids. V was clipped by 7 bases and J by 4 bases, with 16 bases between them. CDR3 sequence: CASKADGVTTEAFF. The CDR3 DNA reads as TGTGCCAGCAAGGCGGACGGGGTCACCACTGAAGCTTTCTTT. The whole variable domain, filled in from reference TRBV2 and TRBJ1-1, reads EPEVTQTPSHQVTQMGQEVILRCVPISNHLYFYWYRQILGQKVEFLVSFYNNEISEKSEIFDDQFSVERPDGSNFTLKIRSTKLEDSAMYFCASKADGVTTEAFFGQGTRLTVV.

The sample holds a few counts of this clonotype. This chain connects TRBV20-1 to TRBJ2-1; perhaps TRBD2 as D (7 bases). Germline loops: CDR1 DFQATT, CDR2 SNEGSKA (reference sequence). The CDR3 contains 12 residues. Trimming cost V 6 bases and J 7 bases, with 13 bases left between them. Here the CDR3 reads CSAWEGGNEQFF. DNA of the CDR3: TGCAGTGCATGGGAGGGGGGAAATGAGCAGTTCTTC.

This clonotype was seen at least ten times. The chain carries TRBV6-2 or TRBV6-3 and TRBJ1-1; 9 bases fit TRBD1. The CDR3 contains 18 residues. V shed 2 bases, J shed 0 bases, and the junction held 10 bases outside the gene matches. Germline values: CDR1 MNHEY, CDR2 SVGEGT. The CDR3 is CASSYRRGQGIVNTEAFF. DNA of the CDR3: TGTGCCAGCAGTTACCGTCGGGGACAGGGAATAGTGAACACTGAAGCTTTCTTT.

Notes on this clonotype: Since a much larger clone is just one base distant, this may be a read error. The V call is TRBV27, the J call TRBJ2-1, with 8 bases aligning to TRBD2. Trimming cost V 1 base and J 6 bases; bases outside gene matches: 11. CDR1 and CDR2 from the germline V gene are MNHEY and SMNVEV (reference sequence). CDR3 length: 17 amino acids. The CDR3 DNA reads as TGTGCCAGCAGTTTATATGGGTTTGGGACTAGTGGCAATGAGCAGTTCTTC. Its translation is CASSLYGFGTSGNEQFF.

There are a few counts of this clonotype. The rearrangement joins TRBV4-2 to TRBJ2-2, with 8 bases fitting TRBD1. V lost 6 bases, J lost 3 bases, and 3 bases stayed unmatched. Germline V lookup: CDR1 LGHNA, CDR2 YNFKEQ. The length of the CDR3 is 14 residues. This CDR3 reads CASSIQGDTGELFF. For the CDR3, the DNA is TGTGCCAGCAGTATACAGGGGGACACCGGGGAGCTGTTTTTT.

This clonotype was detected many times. CDR3 DNA: TGTGCCAGCAGCGACGACTTAGGCCGGCCCAACAATCAGCCCCAGCATTTT. Its protein is CASSDDLGRPNNQPQHF. The chain joins TRBV2 to TRBJ1-5; D gene ambiguous. Deletions cut 6 bases from V and 3 bases from J, with 21 bases between. This CDR3 comprises 17 residues. The germline V gene encodes CDR1 SNHLY and CDR2 FYNNEI.

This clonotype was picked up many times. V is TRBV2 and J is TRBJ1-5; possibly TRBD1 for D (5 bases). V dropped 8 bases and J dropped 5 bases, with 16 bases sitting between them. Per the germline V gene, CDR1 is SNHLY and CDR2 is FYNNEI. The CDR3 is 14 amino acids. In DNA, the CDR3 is TGTGCCAGCTCGAGGGGAGACAACGATCAGCCCCAGCATTTT. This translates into CASSRGDNDQPQHF.

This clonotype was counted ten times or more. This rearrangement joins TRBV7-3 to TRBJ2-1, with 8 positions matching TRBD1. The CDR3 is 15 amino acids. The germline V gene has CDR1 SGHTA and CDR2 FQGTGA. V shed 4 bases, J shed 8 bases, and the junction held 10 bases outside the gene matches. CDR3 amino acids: CASSWVQGARDEQFF. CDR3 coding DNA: TGTGCCAGCAGCTGGGTGCAGGGGGCCAGAGATGAGCAGTTCTTC.

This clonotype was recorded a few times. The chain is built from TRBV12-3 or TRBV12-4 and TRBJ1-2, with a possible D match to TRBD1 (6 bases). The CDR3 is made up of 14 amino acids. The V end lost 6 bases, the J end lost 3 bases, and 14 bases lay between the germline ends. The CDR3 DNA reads TGTGCCAGCAGCACCGGGGGGGGCGACTATGGCTACACCTTC. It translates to CASSTGGGDYGYTF.

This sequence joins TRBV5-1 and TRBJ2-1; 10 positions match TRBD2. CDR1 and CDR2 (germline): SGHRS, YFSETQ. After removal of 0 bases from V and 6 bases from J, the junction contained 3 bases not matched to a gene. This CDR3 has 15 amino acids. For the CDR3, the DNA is TGCGCCAGCAGCTTGGTCCTAGCGGGAGCCAATGAGCAGTTCTTC. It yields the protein CASSLVLAGANEQFF.

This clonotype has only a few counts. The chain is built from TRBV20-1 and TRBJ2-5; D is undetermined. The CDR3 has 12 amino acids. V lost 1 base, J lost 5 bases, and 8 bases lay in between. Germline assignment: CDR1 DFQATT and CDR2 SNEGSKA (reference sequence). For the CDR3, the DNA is TGCAGTGCTAGAGGCGAAAGGGAGACCCAGTACTTC. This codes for CSARGERETQYF.

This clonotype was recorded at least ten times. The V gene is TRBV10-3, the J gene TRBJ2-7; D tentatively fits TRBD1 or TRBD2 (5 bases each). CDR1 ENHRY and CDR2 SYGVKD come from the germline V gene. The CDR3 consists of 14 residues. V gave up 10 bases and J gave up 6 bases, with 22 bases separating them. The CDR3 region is CATRPRDRPGEQYF. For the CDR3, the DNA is TGTGCCACGCGCCCCCGGGACCGACCGGGCGAGCAGTACTTC.

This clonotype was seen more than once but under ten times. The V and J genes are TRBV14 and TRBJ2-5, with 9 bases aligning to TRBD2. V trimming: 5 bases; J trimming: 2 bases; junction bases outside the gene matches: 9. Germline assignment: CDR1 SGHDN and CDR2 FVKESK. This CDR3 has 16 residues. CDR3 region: CASSGAGGYPQETQYF. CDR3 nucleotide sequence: TGTGCCAGCAGCGGAGCGGGGGGCTACCCACAAGAGACCCAGTACTTC.

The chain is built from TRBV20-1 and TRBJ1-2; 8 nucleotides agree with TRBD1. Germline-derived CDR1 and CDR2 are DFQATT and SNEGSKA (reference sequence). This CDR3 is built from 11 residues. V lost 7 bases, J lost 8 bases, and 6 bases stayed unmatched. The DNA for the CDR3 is TGCAGTGGCCAGGGGGCGATCGGCTACACCTTC. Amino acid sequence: CSGQGAIGYTF.

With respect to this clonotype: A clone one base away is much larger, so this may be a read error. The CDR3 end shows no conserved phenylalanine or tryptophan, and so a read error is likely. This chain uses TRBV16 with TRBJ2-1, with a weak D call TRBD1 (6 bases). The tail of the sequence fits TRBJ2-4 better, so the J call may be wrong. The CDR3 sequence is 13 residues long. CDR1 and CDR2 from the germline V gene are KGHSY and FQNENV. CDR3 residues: CASSHTEQGIQYL. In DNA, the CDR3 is TGTGCCAGCAGCCATACGGAACAGGGCATTCAGTACCTC.

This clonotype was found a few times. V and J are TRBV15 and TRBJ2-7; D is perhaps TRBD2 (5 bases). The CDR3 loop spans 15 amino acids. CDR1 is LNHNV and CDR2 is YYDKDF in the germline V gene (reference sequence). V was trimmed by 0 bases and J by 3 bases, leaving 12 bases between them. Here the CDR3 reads CATSRDGGPSYEQYF. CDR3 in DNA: TGTGCCACCAGCAGAGACGGAGGACCCAGCTACGAGCAGTACTTC.

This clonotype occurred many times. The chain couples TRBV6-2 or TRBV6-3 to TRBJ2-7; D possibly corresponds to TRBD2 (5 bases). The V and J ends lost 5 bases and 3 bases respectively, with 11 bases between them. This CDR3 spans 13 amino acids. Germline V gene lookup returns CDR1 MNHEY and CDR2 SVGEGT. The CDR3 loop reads CASSTTTLYEQYF. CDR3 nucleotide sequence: TGTGCCAGCAGTACGACTACCCTCTACGAGCAGTACTTC.

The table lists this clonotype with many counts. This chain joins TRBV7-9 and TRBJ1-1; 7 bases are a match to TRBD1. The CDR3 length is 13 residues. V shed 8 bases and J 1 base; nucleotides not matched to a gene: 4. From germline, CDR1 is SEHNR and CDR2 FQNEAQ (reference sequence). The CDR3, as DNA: TGTGCCAGCTCGGGACAGTCGAACACTGAAGCTTTCTTT. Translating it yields CASSGQSNTEAFF.

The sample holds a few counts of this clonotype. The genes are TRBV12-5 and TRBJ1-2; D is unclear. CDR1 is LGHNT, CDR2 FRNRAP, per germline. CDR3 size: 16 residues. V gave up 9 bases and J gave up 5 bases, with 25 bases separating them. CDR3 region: CASRQEVGNSLYGYTF. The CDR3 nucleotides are TGTGCTAGCCGCCAAGAAGTGGGTAACTCCCTTTATGGCTACACCTTC.

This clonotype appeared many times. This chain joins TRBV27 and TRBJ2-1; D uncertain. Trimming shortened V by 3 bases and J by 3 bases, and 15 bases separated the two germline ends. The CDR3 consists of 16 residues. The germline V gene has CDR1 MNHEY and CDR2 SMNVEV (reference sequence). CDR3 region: CASSFYSWGYYNEQFF. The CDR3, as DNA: TGTGCCAGCAGTTTCTATAGCTGGGGTTACTACAATGAGCAGTTCTTC.

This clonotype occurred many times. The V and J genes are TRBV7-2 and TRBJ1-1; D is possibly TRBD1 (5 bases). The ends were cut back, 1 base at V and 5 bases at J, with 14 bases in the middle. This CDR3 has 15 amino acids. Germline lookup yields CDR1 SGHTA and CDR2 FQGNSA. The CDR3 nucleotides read TGTGCCAGCAGCTTAGGAACGGGGGAGGGGACTGAAGCTTTCTTT. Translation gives CASSLGTGEGTEAFF.

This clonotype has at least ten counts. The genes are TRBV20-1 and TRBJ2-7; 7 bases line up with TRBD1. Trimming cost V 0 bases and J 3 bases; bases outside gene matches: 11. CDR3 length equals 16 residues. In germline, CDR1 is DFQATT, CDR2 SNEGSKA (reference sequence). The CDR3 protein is CSARDLSQGDLYEQYV. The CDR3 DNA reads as TGCAGTGCTAGAGATCTTTCGCAGGGGGACCTCTACGAGCAGTACGTC.